This T cell receptor (beta chain) derives from a study of blood T cell repertoires in COVID-19. In the study overall: From T cells, B-cell-depleted T cells, or PBMCs came the material, which was cDNA or gDNA.

Per the authors' pipeline: Scientists estimated how many nucleated cells there were by amplifying reference gene primers. Sequenced by immunoSEQ multiplex PCR; TCRdb stores in-frame clones only, minus some. That table supplies the V and J calls and clone size; D and trimming were determined from the DNA. The table lists about 210,000 clones, around four fifths of them singletons. Germline-derived CDR1 and CDR2 are SGHVS and FNYEAQ. The V gene end was trimmed by 1 base and the J gene end by 5 bases; junction bases not matched to a gene: 5. The CDR3 runs 16 residues. Enrollees, about 18 to 95 years old, lived in 20 to 25 US areas. This clone came up once.

The chain employs TRBV7-6 and TRBJ2-5, with 12 positions matching TRBD1. This receptor was obtained from a man between 35 and 55 years old who had recovered from COVID-19. The sample was PBMCs or T cells enriched from blood (not recorded which). In DNA, the CDR3 is TGTGCCAGCAGCTTAGAGGGACAGGGGGCATGGGAGACCCAGTACTTC. This sequence encodes CASSLEGQGAWETQYF.